This T cell receptor beta chain was retrieved from a study of blood T cell repertoires in COVID-19. For the study at large: There were acute and convalescent COVID-19 samples, and they came from the United States, Italy and Spain.

Profiled with immunoSEQ multiplex PCR; TCRdb holds only in-frame clones, not every one. The table lists over 110,000 clones, under 90% of them singletons, with approximately 3.4% in the top ten. The V and J ends lost 4 bases and 3 bases respectively, with 9 bases between them. The CDR3 has 14 amino acids. The germline V gene has CDR1 MGHDK and CDR2 SYGVNS. This chain links TRBV25-1 with TRBJ2-2; unclear D gene. This receptor was identified in a man aged 65-85 years who had recovered from COVID-19. Input material: peripheral blood. DNA for the CDR3: TGTGCCAGCAGTGGATCCCAGTACACCGGGGAGCTGTTTTTT. Protein: CASSGSQYTGELFF.